This T cell receptor (beta chain) was identified during a study of cytomegalovirus exposure and HLA in healthy donors. Germline V lookup: CDR1 MNHEY, CDR2 SVGAGI. CDR3 length: 13 amino acids. V was cut by 2 bases and J by 4 bases, with 6 bases left in between. TCRdb's copy holds only in-frame clones and misses some; the assay was immunoSEQ multiplex PCR. The sample records 100,000 to 150,000 clones, approximately 95% being singletons. The sequence derives from a man younger than 35 in good health and CMV-seronegative. The chain is built from TRBV6-5 and TRBJ1-5; D might be TRBD1 (5 bases). The sequencing sample was made of PBMCs. The CDR3 protein is CASSYRGNQPQHF. DNA for the CDR3: TGTGCCAGCAGTTACAGGGGTAATCAGCCCCAGCATTTT.